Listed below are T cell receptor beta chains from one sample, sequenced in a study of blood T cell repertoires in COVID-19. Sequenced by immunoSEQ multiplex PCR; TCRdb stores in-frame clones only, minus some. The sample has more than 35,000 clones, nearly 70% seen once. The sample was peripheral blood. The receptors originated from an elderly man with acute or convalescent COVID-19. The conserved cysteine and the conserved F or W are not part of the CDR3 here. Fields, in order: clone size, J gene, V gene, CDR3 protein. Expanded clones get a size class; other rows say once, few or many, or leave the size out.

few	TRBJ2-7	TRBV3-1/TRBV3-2	ASSRKLETYEQY
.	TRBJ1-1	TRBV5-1	ASSLGQGAWAEAF
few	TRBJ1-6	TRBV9	ASSAREGGTNSPLH
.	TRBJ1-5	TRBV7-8	ASSSRRDRASNQPQH
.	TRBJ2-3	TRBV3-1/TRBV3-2	ASSPIRAGGHQDTQY
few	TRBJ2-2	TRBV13	ASSLAGISGRAANTGELF
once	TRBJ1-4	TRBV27	ASSLRAGDEKLF
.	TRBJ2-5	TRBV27	ASRATGGEETQY
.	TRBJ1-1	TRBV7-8	ASSLAAGGLNTEAF
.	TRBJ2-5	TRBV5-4	ASSDEGLGYQETQY
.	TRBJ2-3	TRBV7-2	ASSHGASGSATDTQY
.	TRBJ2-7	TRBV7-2	ASSRDGYEQY
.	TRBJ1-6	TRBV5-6	ASSLTGGPVYYNSPLH
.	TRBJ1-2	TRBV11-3	ASSPGGTAWGYT